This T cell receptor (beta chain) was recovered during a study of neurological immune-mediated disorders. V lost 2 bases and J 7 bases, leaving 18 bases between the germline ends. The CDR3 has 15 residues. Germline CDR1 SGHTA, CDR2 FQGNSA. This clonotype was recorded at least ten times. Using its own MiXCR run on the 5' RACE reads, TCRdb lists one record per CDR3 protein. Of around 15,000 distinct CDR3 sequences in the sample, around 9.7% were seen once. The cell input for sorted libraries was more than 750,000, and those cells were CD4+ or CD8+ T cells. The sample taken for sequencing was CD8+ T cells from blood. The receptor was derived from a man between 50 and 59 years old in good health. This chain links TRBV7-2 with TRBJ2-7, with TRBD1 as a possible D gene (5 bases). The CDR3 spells CASSLITGPSGEQYF. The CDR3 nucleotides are TGTGCCAGCAGCTTAATAACAGGACCTTCTGGAGAGCAGTACTTC.